This T cell receptor (beta chain) was obtained from a study of OX40 agonist ivuxolimab in advanced cancers. Study summary: The study reported partial responses in three patients: one hepatocellular carcinoma, two cutaneous melanoma.

This clone was counted only a few times. Germline CDR1 reads LGHNA; CDR2 reads YSLEER. This CDR3 contains 13 residues. Trimming removed 4 bases from V and 14 bases from J, with 15 bases in between. TCRdb's table, derived via immunoSEQ multiplex PCR, lists solely in-frame clones and lacks some. The sample carries about 84,000 clones, about 80% recorded once. This clonotype was sampled from an adult with an advanced solid tumor such as melanoma, head and neck, liver or kidney cancer. The rearrangement links TRBV4-3 to TRBJ1-6; possibly TRBD1 for D (6 bases). This material consisted of CD4+ or CD8+ T cells sorted from blood, taken in a trial of the OX40 agonist ivuxolimab. CDR3 residues: CASSPGQGRALHF. CDR3 sequence (DNA): TGCGCCAGCAGCCCAGGGCAGGGGCGAGCCCTCCACTTT.